This T cell receptor (beta chain) was captured in a study of beta chain features in type 1 diabetes. Study results and caveats: The study found moderately but significantly shorter TCRB CDR3s in all four CD4+ subsets of Type 1 diabetes patients.

cDNA synthesis used the whole RNA isolate, giving expressed TCRB sequences. Method: immunoSEQ multiplex PCR; TCRdb's copy keeps in-frame clones and lacks some. The sample yields around 310,000 clones, about 14% seen once. V dropped 5 bases and J dropped 1; count of bases not matched to a gene: 9. Germline-derived CDR1 and CDR2 are MNHEY and SMNVEV (reference sequence). This CDR3 spans 17 amino acids. This clone was counted between two and nine times. Antigen specificity is unknown. What was sequenced was naive CD4+ T cells from blood. The gene calls are TRBV27 and TRBJ2-3, with 10 nucleotides matching TRBD1. The source of this sequence is a woman younger than 35 with type 1 diabetes. The CDR3: CASSRIAGTGGTDTQYF. The CDR3 DNA follows: TGTGCCAGCAGTCGCATAGCCGGGACAGGGGGCACAGATACGCAGTATTTT.